A single sample is the source of the 15 T cell receptor beta chains below, sequenced in a study of cytotoxic CD8 clonotypes in ibrutinib-treated CLL. Only in-frame clones appear in the TCRdb table, and some are missing; sequencing was by immunoSEQ multiplex PCR. The data hold more than 25,000 clones, with more than 60% observed a single time. The sequencing here drew on PBMCs, taken after 24 months of ibrutinib treatment. The receptor set was obtained from a human donor with chronic lymphocytic leukemia.

This rearrangement joins TRBV5-1 to TRBJ2-7; D unresolved. V was trimmed by 0 bases and J by 3 bases, leaving 7 bases between them. This CDR3 region has 13 residues. In germline, CDR1 is SGHRS, CDR2 YFSETQ. CDR3 residues: CASSLARSYEQYF. CDR3 sequence (DNA): TGCGCCAGCAGCTTGGCCAGGAGCTACGAGCAGTACTTC.

This chain connects TRBV7-9 to TRBJ2-7; tentatively, D is TRBD2 (6 bases). Looked up from germline, CDR1 is SEHNR and CDR2 is FQNEAQ (reference sequence). This CDR3 has 13 residues. The V end was cut by 3 bases, the J end by 5 bases, with 11 bases between. CDR3: CASSLGGTNEQYF. CDR3 DNA: TGTGCCAGCAGCTTGGGGGGAACCAACGAGCAGTACTTC. Full variable domain (missing parts from reference TRBV7-9 and TRBJ2-7): DTGVSQNPRHKITKRGQNVTFRCDPISEHNRLYWYRQTLGQGPEFLTYFQNEAQLEKSRLLSDRFSAERPKGSFSTLEIQRTEQGDSAMYLCASSLGGTNEQYFGPGTRLTVT.

The chain combines TRBV7-2 with TRBJ2-5; the D gene could be TRBD1 or TRBD2 (5 bases each). This CDR3 contains 14 residues. Trimming removed 6 bases at V and 5 bases at J, with 16 bases between. Germline V gene lookup returns CDR1 SGHTA and CDR2 FQGNSA. CDR3 DNA sequence: TGTGCCAGCAGTTTCCCTAGCTGGGGGGAGACCCAGTACTTC. It is translated as CASSFPSWGETQYF. The whole variable domain, remainder taken from reference TRBV7-2 and TRBJ2-5, is GAGVSQSPSNKVTEKGKDVELRCDPISGHTALYWYRQSLGQGLEFLIYFQGNSAPDKSGLPSDRFSAERTGGSVSTLTIQRTQQEDSAVYLCASSFPSWGETQYFGPGTRLLVL.

This chain joins TRBV11-1 and TRBJ2-7, with 8 bases matching TRBD2. This CDR3 contains 16 residues. Germline V gives CDR1 SGHAT, CDR2 FQDESV (reference sequence). V was clipped by 1 base and J by 5 bases; unmatched bases: 10. The CDR3 DNA reads as TGTGCCAGCAGCTTAGTTGGCGTGCGGGGGGCTGACGAGCAGTACTTC. Protein: CASSLVGVRGADEQYF.

This chain connects TRBV6-6 to TRBJ2-7; no clear D. The CDR3 runs to 15 residues. V lost 6 bases, J lost 0 bases, and 15 bases lay in between. The germline CDR1 and CDR2 sequences are MNHNY and SVGAGI (reference sequence). The CDR3 loop is CASSPRASSSYEQYF. The DNA of the CDR3 is TGTGCCAGCAGCCCGAGAGCATCAAGCTCCTACGAGCAGTACTTC.

This clone was recorded a few times. The J gene is TRBJ1-1, the V gene TRBV2, with TRBD1 identical over 8 bases. The CDR3 sequence is 14 residues long. Germline V CDR1 and CDR2: SNHLY, FYNNEI. V lost 6 bases, J lost 7 bases, and 10 bases stayed unmatched. The CDR3 spells CASRGGQATVEAFF. Written as DNA, the CDR3 is TGTGCCAGCAGAGGGGGACAGGCGACGGTTGAAGCTTTCTTT.

This clone was recorded once. CDR3 in DNA: TGTGCCAGCAGCCAGGGGGCTTACGAAAAACTGTTTTTT. This codes for CASSQGAYEKLFF. V usage is TRBV5-5 and J usage is TRBJ1-4, with TRBD1 matching over 8 bases. The CDR3 has 13 residues. V lost 4 bases and J lost 8; bases outside the gene matches: 4. Germline loops: CDR1 SGHKS, CDR2 YYEKEE (reference sequence).

The chain recombines TRBV28 with TRBJ1-2; maybe TRBD1 (5 bases). This CDR3 is built from 12 residues. V dropped 5 bases and J dropped 8 bases, with 12 bases sitting between them. The germline gives CDR1 MDHEN, CDR2 SYDVKM. The CDR3 DNA reads as TGTGCCAGCAGTCCCGAGGGGCGGGGCTACACCTTC. Encoded protein: CASSPEGRGYTF.

This chain connects TRBV30 to TRBJ2-1; 8 bases line up with TRBD2. Losses at the gene ends were 3 bases for V and 0 bases for J; bases not matched to a gene: 7. The CDR3 consists of 16 residues. The V gene's germline CDR1 is GTSNPN and CDR2 SVGIG (reference sequence). The CDR3 DNA reads as TGTGCCTGGAGCGGCGGGGGGCCGAGCTCCTACAATGAGCAGTTCTTC. Protein sequence: CAWSGGGPSSYNEQFF. Full variable domain (missing parts from reference TRBV30 and TRBJ2-1): SQTIHQWPATLVQPVGSPLSLECTVEGTSNPNLYWYRQAAGRGLQLLFYSVGIGQISSEVPQNLSASRPQDRQFILSSKKLLLSDSGFYLCAWSGGGPSSYNEQFFGPGTRLTVL.

The chain has TRBV6-1 and TRBJ2-7, with TRBD2 identical over 10 bases. V was pared by 2 bases and J by 4 bases, with 5 bases of the junction left unmatched. The germline V gene encodes CDR1 MNHNS and CDR2 SASEGT. The CDR3 spans 15 residues. The CDR3 DNA is TGTGCCAGCAGTGAATCCCTAGCGGGGGCTTACGAGCAGTACTTC. This translates into CASSESLAGAYEQYF.

This chain's CDR3 is CASSLRGRGRQPQHF. The CDR3 DNA follows: TGTGCCAGCAGTTTACGGGGCAGGGGGCGACAGCCCCAGCATTTT. The chain carries TRBV28 and TRBJ1-5; 8 bases align to TRBD1. The CDR3 runs to 15 residues. Losses at the gene ends were 2 bases for V and 7 bases for J; bases not matched to a gene: 7. CDR1 MDHEN and CDR2 SYDVKM come from the germline V gene. Filled out from reference TRBV28 and TRBJ1-5, the complete variable domain reads DVKVTQSSRYLVKRTGEKVFLECVQDMDHENMFWYRQDPGLGLRLIYFSYDVKMKEKGDIPEGYSVSREKKERFSLILESASTNQTSMYLCASSLRGRGRQPQHFGDGTRLSIL.

The chain links TRBV18 to TRBJ2-7; no definite D call. The CDR3 contains 15 residues. Trimming removed 6 bases at V and 0 bases at J, with 15 bases between. Germline V gene lookup returns CDR1 KGHSH and CDR2 LQKENI. The CDR3 loop is CASSLVQALSYEQYF. CDR3 DNA sequence: TGTGCCAGCTCCCTGGTGCAGGCTCTCTCCTACGAGCAGTACTTC.

This clone was picked up one time. The J gene is TRBJ1-2, the V gene TRBV28; D is uncertain. Trimming cost V 3 bases and J 8 bases, with 10 bases left between them. This CDR3 comprises 12 residues. Germline V gives CDR1 MDHEN, CDR2 SYDVKM. The CDR3 DNA reads TGTGCCAGCAGTTTCTCAGCTATGGGCTACACCTTC. Amino acids: CASSFSAMGYTF.

This sequence joins TRBV5-4 and TRBJ2-1; TRBD1 agrees at 10 bases. V shed 4 bases and J 4 bases; nucleotides not matched to a gene: 8. CDR1 is SGHNT, CDR2 YYREEE, per germline (reference sequence). The CDR3 consists of 16 residues. DNA of the CDR3: TGTGCCAGCAGCGAGCCCGGGACAGGGGAATACAATGAGCAGTTCTTC. Translated: CASSEPGTGEYNEQFF.

V usage is TRBV5-1 and J usage is TRBJ1-4; TRBD1 aligns across 7 bases. Germline V gene lookup returns CDR1 SGHRS and CDR2 YFSETQ. Unmatched junction bases numbered 8, after V lost 1 base and J lost 8 bases. The CDR3 has 15 residues. CDR3 bases: TGCGCCAGCAGCTTGAGAGGGGGCGGAGGAGAAAAACTGTTTTTT. Translating gives CASSLRGGGGEKLFF.